Following are 2 T cell receptor beta chains from one sample sequenced in a study of blood T cell repertoires in COVID-19. This table comes from immunoSEQ multiplex PCR, and its TCRdb copy is limited to in-frame clones, with some not included. The table has about 200,000 clones, about 80% seen once. Sequencing input: PBMCs or T cells enriched from blood (not recorded which). All receptors come from a woman aged 45-59 years who had been exposed to COVID-19.

The rearrangement uses TRBV4-3 and TRBJ2-1; 9 nucleotides align to TRBD2. The CDR3 runs to 14 residues. Germline V gene lookup returns CDR1 LGHNA and CDR2 YSLEER. Losses at the gene ends were 4 bases for V and 9 bases for J; bases not matched to a gene: 7. For the CDR3, the DNA is TGCGCCAGCAGCCTCTGGACTAGCGCCGTTGAGCAGTTCTTC. Protein: CASSLWTSAVEQFF.

The chain employs TRBV14 and TRBJ1-2; 8 bases map to TRBD1. Germline CDR1 reads SGHDN; CDR2 reads FVKESK. This CDR3 spans 14 amino acids. V was pared by 0 bases and J by 7 bases, with 4 bases of the junction left unmatched. The CDR3 DNA follows: TGTGCCAGCAGCCAAGATCGGACAGGGCTTGGCTACACCTTC. Its protein is CASSQDRTGLGYTF.